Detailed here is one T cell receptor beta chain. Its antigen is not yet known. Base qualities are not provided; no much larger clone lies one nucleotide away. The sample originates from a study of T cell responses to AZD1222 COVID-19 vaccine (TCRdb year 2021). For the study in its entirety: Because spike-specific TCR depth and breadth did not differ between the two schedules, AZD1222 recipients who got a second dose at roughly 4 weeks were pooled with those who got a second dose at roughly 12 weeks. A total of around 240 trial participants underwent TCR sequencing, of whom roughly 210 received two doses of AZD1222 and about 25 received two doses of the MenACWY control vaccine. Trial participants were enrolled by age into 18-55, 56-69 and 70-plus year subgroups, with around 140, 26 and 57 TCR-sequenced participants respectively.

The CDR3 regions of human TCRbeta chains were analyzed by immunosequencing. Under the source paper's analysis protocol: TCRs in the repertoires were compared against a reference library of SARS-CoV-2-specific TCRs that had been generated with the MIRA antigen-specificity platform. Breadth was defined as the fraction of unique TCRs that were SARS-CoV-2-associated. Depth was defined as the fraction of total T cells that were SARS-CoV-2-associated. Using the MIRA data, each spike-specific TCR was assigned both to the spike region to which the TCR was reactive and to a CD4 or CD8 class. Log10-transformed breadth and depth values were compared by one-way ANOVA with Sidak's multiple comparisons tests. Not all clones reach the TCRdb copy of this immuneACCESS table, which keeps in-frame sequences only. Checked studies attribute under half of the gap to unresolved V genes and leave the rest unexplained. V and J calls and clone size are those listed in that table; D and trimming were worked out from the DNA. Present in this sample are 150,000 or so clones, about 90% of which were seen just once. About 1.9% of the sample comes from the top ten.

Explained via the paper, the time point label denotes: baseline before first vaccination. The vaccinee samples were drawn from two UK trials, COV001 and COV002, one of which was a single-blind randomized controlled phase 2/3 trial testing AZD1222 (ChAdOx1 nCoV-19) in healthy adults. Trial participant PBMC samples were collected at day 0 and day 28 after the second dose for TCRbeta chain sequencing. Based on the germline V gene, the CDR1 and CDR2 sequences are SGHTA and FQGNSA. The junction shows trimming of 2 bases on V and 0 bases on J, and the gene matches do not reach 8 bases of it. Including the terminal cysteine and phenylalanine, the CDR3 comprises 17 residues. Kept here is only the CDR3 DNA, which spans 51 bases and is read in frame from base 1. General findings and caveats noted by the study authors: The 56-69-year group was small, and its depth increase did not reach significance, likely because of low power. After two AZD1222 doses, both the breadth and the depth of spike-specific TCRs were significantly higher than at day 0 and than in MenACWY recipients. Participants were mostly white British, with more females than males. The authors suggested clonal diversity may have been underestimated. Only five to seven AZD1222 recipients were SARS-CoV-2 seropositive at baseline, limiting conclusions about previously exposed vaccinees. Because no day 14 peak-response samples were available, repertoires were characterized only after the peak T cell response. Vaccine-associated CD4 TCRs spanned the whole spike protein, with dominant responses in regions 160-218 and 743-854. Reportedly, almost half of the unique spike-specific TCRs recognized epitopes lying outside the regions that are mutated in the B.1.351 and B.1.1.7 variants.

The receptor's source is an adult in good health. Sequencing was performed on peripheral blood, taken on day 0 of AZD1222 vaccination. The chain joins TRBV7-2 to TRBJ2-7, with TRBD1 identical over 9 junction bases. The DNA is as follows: TGTGCCAGCAGCTTAACCAGGGGACAGGGAGTCTCCTACGAGCAGTACTTC. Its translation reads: CASSLTRGQGVSYEQYF.